The entry below gives a single TCR beta chain sequence along with its context. The sample comes from a study of blood T cell repertoires in COVID-19. About the research overall: The origin of the acute and convalescent COVID-19 samples was the United States, Italy and Spain. T cells, B-cell-depleted T cells, or PBMCs provided the cDNA or gDNA that served as material.

Followed over time, Seattle patients had been enrolled while infection was active. This CDR3 has 15 residues. The V segment lost 2 bases and the J segment 4 bases; nucleotides outside the gene matches: 8. Germline CDR1 reads SNHLY; CDR2 reads FYNNEI. Authors' data handling: Using reference gene primer amplification, nucleated cell counts were estimated. The assay was immunoSEQ multiplex PCR, and TCRdb's table has in-frame clones only and misses some. For V, J and clone size, that table is used; D and trimming come from the DNA. The sample holds a few hundred thousand clones, around 90% seen once. The sequence was collected from a woman aged 40 to 50 with COVID-19, enrolled during active disease. The chain carries TRBV2 and TRBJ2-7; 7 nucleotides agree with TRBD2. The sample taken for sequencing was peripheral blood. CDR3 amino acids: CASSERRERVYEQYF. The CDR3 DNA reads TGTGCCAGCAGTGAACGGCGGGAGAGGGTGTACGAGCAGTACTTC.